The 27 T cell receptor beta chains in this list originate from one sample, sequenced in a study of T cells after somatic rescue of genetic block. This table comes from immunoSEQ multiplex PCR, and its TCRdb copy is limited to in-frame clones, with some not included. Here the sample spans around 7,900 clones, about 81% being singletons. The sequencing input was peripheral blood mononuclear cells (PBMCs). Receptors were obtained from a boy between 10 and 17 years old.

This chain connects TRBV7-2 to TRBJ1-3; 8 bases agree with TRBD1. V dropped 6 bases and J dropped 0; count of bases not matched to a gene: 4. CDR3 length: 15 amino acids. CDR1 is SGHTA, CDR2 FQGNSA, per germline. Here the CDR3 reads CASRKDRASGNTIYF. CDR3 in DNA: TGTGCCAGCAGGAAGGACAGGGCCTCTGGAAACACCATATATTTT.

This clone was seen a single time. This sequence joins TRBV6-1 and TRBJ2-2; TRBD2 matches at 11 bases. The CDR3 covers 16 residues. J gave up 3 bases and V 1 base, and 1 base lay outside the gene matches. Germline lookup yields CDR1 MNHNS and CDR2 SASEGT. The CDR3 region is CASSEGLAGYTGELFF. The CDR3 DNA is TGTGCCAGCAGTGAAGGACTAGCGGGATACACCGGGGAGCTGTTTTTT.

The chain has TRBV15 and TRBJ1-2; no firm D call. The CDR3 consists of 14 residues. Trimming cost V 0 bases and J 4 bases, with 9 bases left between them. The V gene's germline CDR1 is LNHNV and CDR2 YYDKDF (reference sequence). The CDR3 is CATSRDIVGYGYTF. As DNA, the CDR3 is TGTGCCACCAGCAGAGATATAGTTGGCTATGGCTACACCTTC.

By sample fraction, this clone is medium-sized. This chain uses TRBV6-5 with TRBJ2-2; weak D call: TRBD1 (5 bases). CDR3 size: 15 residues. The ends were cut back, 4 bases at V and 5 bases at J, with 14 bases in the middle. Germline CDR1 MNHEY, CDR2 SVGAGI. CDR3 amino acids: CASSLVGPGTGELFF. The CDR3, as DNA: TGTGCCAGCAGTTTGGTGGGGCCCGGAACCGGGGAGCTGTTTTTT.

The chain employs TRBV7-2 and TRBJ2-2, with no clear D. Germline V gene data show CDR1 as SGHTA and CDR2 as FQGNSA. Trimming shortened V by 4 bases and J by 6 bases, and 6 bases separated the two germline ends. There are 12 residues in the CDR3. DNA for the CDR3: TGTGCCAGCAGCTGGGTAGCCGGGGAGCTGTTTTTT. Translated, it gives CASSWVAGELFF.

This clone was recorded once. This chain connects TRBV7-6 to TRBJ2-7; 8 nucleotides match TRBD1. The germline CDR1 and CDR2 sequences are SGHVS and FNYEAQ. The CDR3 contains 15 residues. With V trimmed by 5 bases and J by 3 bases, 9 bases remained unmatched. The DNA of the CDR3 is TGTGCCAGCAGCACTACAGGGGGTCAAGGCTACGAGCAGTACTTC. It codes for CASSTTGGQGYEQYF. Variable domain in full (rest from reference TRBV7-6 and TRBJ2-7): GAGVSQSPRYKVTKRGQDVALRCDPISGHVSLYWYRQALGQGPEFLTYFNYEAQQDKSGLPNDRFSAERPEGSISTLTIQRTEQRDSAMYRCASSTTGGQGYEQYFGPGTRLTVT.

This chain links TRBV5-1 with TRBJ1-1; D gene uncertain. This CDR3 region has 15 residues. Germline V gene lookup returns CDR1 SGHRS and CDR2 YFSETQ. V was pared by 0 bases and J by 3 bases, with 12 bases between. CDR3 protein: CASSLELAGDTEAFF. CDR3 in DNA: TGCGCCAGCAGCTTGGAACTTGCGGGAGACACTGAAGCTTTCTTT. The full variable domain, in which reference TRBV5-1 and TRBJ1-1 provide the parts outside the CDR3, is KAGVTQTPRYLIKTRGQQVTLSCSPISGHRSVSWYQQTPGQGLQFLFEYFSETQRNKGNFPGRFSGRQFSNSRSEMNVSTLELGDSALYLCASSLELAGDTEAFFGQGTRLTVV.

The chain employs TRBV25-1 and TRBJ2-3; unclear D gene. The V and J ends lost 7 bases and 10 bases respectively, with 12 bases between them. There are 11 residues in the CDR3. The V gene's germline CDR1 is MGHDK and CDR2 SYGVNS. Written as DNA, the CDR3 is TGTGCCAGCAAGTCCGTGTCTGCGCAGTATTTT. As protein: CASKSVSAQYF.

This clone was found once. V and J are TRBV7-2 and TRBJ2-1; unclear D gene. CDR1 and CDR2 from the germline V gene are SGHTA and FQGNSA. V lost 6 bases to trimming and J lost 0 bases, with 12 bases between them. CDR3 length: 15 residues. The CDR3 sequence: CASSRVSSSYNEQFF. The DNA of the CDR3 is TGTGCCAGCAGTCGGGTGTCTAGCTCCTACAATGAGCAGTTCTTC.

The V and J genes are TRBV28 and TRBJ2-2; D perhaps matches TRBD1 (6 bases). CDR3 size: 14 residues. Trimming removed 5 bases from V and 7 bases from J, with 14 bases in between. Germline V gives CDR1 MDHEN, CDR2 SYDVKM. The CDR3 protein is CASSHDRFGGELFF. CDR3 sequence (DNA): TGTGCCAGCAGTCACGACAGGTTTGGCGGGGAGCTGTTTTTT. The variable domain in full, with the rest retrieved from reference TRBV28 and TRBJ2-2, is DVKVTQSSRYLVKRTGEKVFLECVQDMDHENMFWYRQDPGLGLRLIYFSYDVKMKEKGDIPEGYSVSREKKERFSLILESASTNQTSMYLCASSHDRFGGELFFGEGSRLTVL.

This chain's CDR3 is CASSLGSSFSYEQYF. The CDR3 region has the DNA TGTGCCAGCAGCTTAGGATCTTCCTTCTCCTACGAGCAGTACTTC. This chain connects TRBV7-9 to TRBJ2-7; no definite D call. The CDR3 loop spans 15 amino acids. From germline, CDR1 is SEHNR and CDR2 FQNEAQ (reference sequence). The V end was cut by 1 base, the J end by 0 bases, with 10 bases between.

The chain uses TRBV4-3 and TRBJ2-2; 10 bases line up with TRBD2. CDR1 LGHNA and CDR2 YSLEER come from the germline V gene. V was pared by 0 bases and J by 7 bases, with 8 bases of the junction left unmatched. The CDR3 loop spans 17 amino acids. DNA of the CDR3: TGCGCCAGCAGCCAAGATCCGGGTAGCGGGAGGATCGGGGAGCTGTTTTTT. It is translated as CASSQDPGSGRIGELFF.

V is TRBV14 and J is TRBJ2-6; the D gene is possibly TRBD1 (6 bases). From germline, CDR1 is SGHDN and CDR2 FVKESK. The CDR3 spans 17 residues. V was clipped by 7 bases and J by 0 bases, with 16 bases between them. The chain's CDR3 is CASTRQGKGSGANVLTF. Here the CDR3 DNA reads TGTGCCAGCACGAGGCAGGGGAAGGGCTCTGGGGCCAACGTCCTGACTTTC. Combining the CDR3 with reference TRBV14 and TRBJ2-6 gives the whole variable domain EAGVTQFPSHSVIEKGQTVTLRCDPISGHDNLYWYRRVMGKEIKFLLHFVKESKQDESGMPNNRFLAERTGGTYSTLKVQPAELEDSGVYFCASTRQGKGSGANVLTFGAGSRLTVL.

This chain joins TRBV11-2 and TRBJ2-5; 7 bases map to TRBD2. The germline V gene encodes CDR1 SGHAT and CDR2 FQNNGV. The J segment lost 5 bases and the V segment lost 2 bases, leaving 8 bases of the junction unmatched. This CDR3 has 15 amino acids. The DNA for the CDR3 is TGTGCCAGCAGCTTATGGGCGGGAGAGGGCGAGACCCAGTACTTC. It codes for CASSLWAGEGETQYF. Supplemented by reference TRBV11-2 and TRBJ2-5, the full variable domain reads EAGVAQSPRYKIIEKRQSVAFWCNPISGHATLYWYQQILGQGPKLLIQFQNNGVVDDSQLPKDRFSAERLKGVDSTLKIQPAKLEDSAVYLCASSLWAGEGETQYFGPGTRLLVL.

The CDR3 sequence: CASSLEGVGTEAFF. The CDR3 DNA reads TGTGCCAGCAGCTTAGAAGGGGTCGGCACTGAAGCTTTCTTT. The chain uses TRBV7-9 and TRBJ1-1, with D perhaps TRBD1 (5 bases). CDR3 length: 14 amino acids. V was pared by 1 base and J by 4 bases, with 10 bases between. CDR1 and CDR2 from the germline V gene are SEHNR and FQNEAQ (reference sequence).

The V gene is TRBV10-2, the J gene TRBJ2-3; D is unclear. V lost 6 bases and J 4 bases, leaving 11 bases between the germline ends. Germline lookup yields CDR1 WSHSY and CDR2 SAAADI. There are 13 residues in the CDR3. The CDR3 protein is CASSQASPDTQYF. CDR3 in DNA: TGCGCCAGCAGCCAGGCCAGCCCAGATACGCAGTATTTT.

The rearrangement links TRBV9 to TRBJ1-3; D remains unclear. CDR3 size: 17 residues. V lost 2 bases to trimming and J lost 0 bases, with 15 bases between them. Germline V gives CDR1 SGDLS, CDR2 YYNGEE. CDR3 sequence (DNA): TGTGCCAGCAGCGTTGAACTGGCGCCGACCTCTGGAAACACCATATATTTT. Encoded protein: CASSVELAPTSGNTIYF. Complete variable domain (other parts from reference TRBV9 and TRBJ1-3): DSGVTQTPKHLITATGQRVTLRCSPRSGDLSVYWYQQSLDQGLQFLIQYYNGEERAKGNILERFSAQQFPDLHSELNLSSLELGDSALYFCASSVELAPTSGNTIYFGEGSWLTVV.

J is TRBJ2-4 and V is TRBV25-1; no firm D call. Germline CDR1 and CDR2: MGHDK and SYGVNS. V lost 5 bases to trimming and J lost 0 bases, with 11 bases between them. The CDR3 totals 15 residues. The CDR3 nucleotides are TGTGCCAGCAGTCTTGGCGGATTAGCCAAAAACATTCAGTACTTC. Translation: CASSLGGLAKNIQYF.

The V gene is TRBV10-3, the J gene TRBJ1-2; weak D call: TRBD1 (5 bases). Germline CDR1 and CDR2: ENHRY and SYGVKD. This CDR3 contains 16 residues. Trimming removed 4 bases at V and 5 bases at J, with 20 bases between. DNA for the CDR3: TGTGCCATCAGTGTGGCAACAGGAGCCCCGGGATATGGCTACACCTTC. This gives the protein CAISVATGAPGYGYTF.

This sequence joins TRBV11-2 and TRBJ2-7; 9 positions match TRBD2. The CDR3 has 15 amino acids. Unmatched junction bases numbered 8, after V lost 4 bases and J lost 4 bases. Per germline, CDR1 SGHAT and CDR2 FQNNGV. The CDR3 spells CASSSLAGEGYEQYF. In DNA, the CDR3 is TGTGCCAGCAGCTCCTTAGCGGGAGAGGGGTACGAGCAGTACTTC. Drawing the rest from reference TRBV11-2 and TRBJ2-7, the complete variable domain is EAGVAQSPRYKIIEKRQSVAFWCNPISGHATLYWYQQILGQGPKLLIQFQNNGVVDDSQLPKDRFSAERLKGVDSTLKIQPAKLEDSAVYLCASSSLAGEGYEQYFGPGTRLTVT.

This clone occurred once. The V call is TRBV7-3, the J call TRBJ2-1, with D uncertain. Per the germline V gene, CDR1 is SGHTA and CDR2 is FQGTGA. This CDR3 has 15 residues. V lost 4 bases to trimming and J lost 0 bases, with 10 bases between them. CDR3 sequence reads: CASSSKASSYNEQFF. Written as DNA, the CDR3 is TGTGCCAGCAGCTCCAAAGCCAGCTCCTACAATGAGCAGTTCTTC.

The V and J genes are TRBV15 and TRBJ1-5; D remains ambiguous. Germline V gene lookup returns CDR1 LNHNV and CDR2 YYDKDF (reference sequence). CDR3 length: 13 residues. V shed 1 base and J shed 4 bases, with 5 bases lying between them. The CDR3 DNA is TGTGCCACCAGCAGAGGGGTAAATCAGCCCCAGCATTTT. Residues: CATSRGVNQPQHF.

The chain recombines TRBV5-1 with TRBJ2-2, with D possibly being TRBD2 (5 bases). Germline V CDR1 and CDR2: SGHRS, YFSETQ. The CDR3 has 14 residues. V was clipped by 6 bases and J by 4 bases, with 13 bases between them. Written as DNA, the CDR3 is TGCGCCAGCAACGAGGGTCGTGGCACCGGGGAGCTGTTTTTT. Amino acid sequence: CASNEGRGTGELFF.

The J gene is TRBJ1-4, the V gene TRBV4-1, with D uncertain. Germline CDR1 reads MGHRA; CDR2 reads YSYEKL. This CDR3 is built from 15 residues. Between the trimmed V and J ends, which lost 1 base and 8 bases, there was a span of 14 bases. In nucleotides, the CDR3 is TGCGCCAGCAGCCAAGTTAGGGCGAAGGGAGAAAAACTGTTTTTT. Its protein is CASSQVRAKGEKLFF.

The chain carries TRBV6-5 and TRBJ1-4, with D unclear. The germline CDR1 and CDR2 sequences are MNHEY and SVGAGI. Trimming left V 2 bases short and J 8 bases short, with 12 bases between. This CDR3 has 14 residues. CDR3 DNA: TGTGCCAGCAGTTACCTGGGAAGTAACGAAAAACTGTTTTTT. Translation gives CASSYLGSNEKLFF.

This rearrangement joins TRBV5-1 to TRBJ1-2, with a possible D match to TRBD1 (6 bases). Germline V CDR1 and CDR2: SGHRS, YFSETQ. The CDR3 is made up of 15 amino acids. V was pared by 6 bases and J by 7 bases, with 22 bases between. DNA for the CDR3: TGCGCCAGCAAGACGGAGGGGGGCTCCCCGACTGGCTACACCTTC. Its translation: CASKTEGGSPTGYTF.

This clone was seen only a few times. DNA of the CDR3: TGTGCCAGCAGCTTACTGGTTGTGAGCATTCCAAACACCGGGGAGCTGTTTTTT. Translating it yields CASSLLVVSIPNTGELFF. This rearrangement joins TRBV7-2 to TRBJ2-2; unclear D gene. The CDR3 is 18 residues long. With 2 bases removed from V and 2 bases from J, the gap between germline ends came to 18 bases. Germline V CDR1 and CDR2: SGHTA, FQGNSA.